The rows below give T cell receptor beta chains drawn from one sample of a study of T cells in Graves' hyperthyroidism and ophthalmopathy. TCRdb reprocessed the multiplex PCR reads with MiXCR, giving one entry per CDR3 protein. The sample includes about 400,000 distinct CDR3 sequences, 14% to 15% of them seen just once. The specimen was blood. The receptors were sampled from a woman in her thirties with Graves' hyperthyroidism. CDR3s include the opening cysteine and the closing phenylalanine or tryptophan. Fields, in order: CDR3 protein, V gene, J gene, D gene. D genes are given only for firm matches.

CSASWGVNTEAFF	TRBV20-1	TRBJ1-1	-
CASTPVERHSYNEQFF	TRBV6-2/TRBV6-3	TRBJ2-1	-
CASSYSKALAGGRVNEQFF	TRBV6-5	TRBJ2-1	TRBD2
CASSHLPGQGQETQYF	TRBV4-1	TRBJ2-5	-
CASSPDSGETQYF	TRBV7-9	TRBJ2-5	-
CASRGGQRTETQYF	TRBV28	TRBJ2-5	TRBD1
CSASPDSSSTNEKLFF	TRBV20-1	TRBJ1-4	-
CASSQENPRGYYGYTF	TRBV3-1	TRBJ1-2	-
CAWFSGKAYNEQFF	TRBV30	TRBJ2-1	-
CASSKGQTISATQYF	TRBV5-1	TRBJ2-5	TRBD1
CASSSGVADTQYF	TRBV5-4	TRBJ2-3	-
CATAGTGIYYGYTF	TRBV13	TRBJ1-2	TRBD1
CASSESGFNEKLFF	TRBV6-1	TRBJ1-4	-
CASSFWGRPGGQETQYF	TRBV7-3	TRBJ2-5	-
CASSQDFNPKGSYEQYF	TRBV4-1	TRBJ2-7	-
CSVLRGGTEAFF	TRBV29-1	TRBJ1-1	-
CASSLDSRLGRPQETQYF	TRBV11-2	TRBJ2-5	-
CASSLWGQVESYNSPLHF	TRBV28	TRBJ1-6	-
CSVDGTSGRGGTDTQYF	TRBV20-1	TRBJ2-3	TRBD2
CASRTAGLVAGTGELFF	TRBV19	TRBJ2-2	-
CASSESDSYGYTF	TRBV6-1	TRBJ1-2	-
CSVEHDRDYEQYF	TRBV29-1	TRBJ2-7	TRBD1
CAGSGVKDTQYF	TRBV30	TRBJ2-3	-
CASSLSVPGEDTQYF	TRBV11-2	TRBJ2-3	-
CASSLGRSFPGELFF	TRBV7-2	TRBJ2-2	-
CSVDVGTEAFF	TRBV29-1	TRBJ1-1	-
CASSQKGPSTDTQYF	TRBV3-1	TRBJ2-3	-
CSVFHDRDYEQYF	TRBV29-1	TRBJ2-7	-
CASSSGQGGYEQYF	TRBV28	TRBJ2-7	TRBD1
CASSFDRERQYF	TRBV11-2	TRBJ2-7	TRBD1
CASRLNRGSGTDTQYF	TRBV27	TRBJ2-3	TRBD1
CAWSAEVYEETQYF	TRBV30	TRBJ2-5	-
CASSTRWSMNTEAFF	TRBV27	TRBJ1-1	-
CASSQSQATGANQPQHF	TRBV16	TRBJ1-5	TRBD1
CASTGGRGRVGRTTYEQYF	TRBV6-1	TRBJ2-7	TRBD2
CASSDTPLGTYNEQFF	TRBV2	TRBJ2-1	-
CSVGPENTEAFF	TRBV29-1	TRBJ1-1	-
CASSYSALGTGTNSPLHF	TRBV6-5	TRBJ1-6	TRBD1
CASGGGWGRGTEAFF	TRBV2	TRBJ1-1	-
CASSLSFTGPYGYTF	TRBV27	TRBJ1-2	-
CSASFRQGAVRPQHF	TRBV20-1	TRBJ1-5	TRBD1
CASSVPPGGQETQYF	TRBV5-5	TRBJ2-5	-
CAGSYSDRSTDTQYF	TRBV6-5	TRBJ2-3	-
CASSFGLAGTNEQYF	TRBV27	TRBJ2-7	TRBD2
CASSYGGGNTGELFF	TRBV6-1	TRBJ2-2	-
CASSWTSGNTGELFF	TRBV28	TRBJ2-2	TRBD2
CASSFLGATNEKLFF	TRBV11-1	TRBJ1-4	-
CSARAAGRTGELFF	TRBV20-1	TRBJ2-2	-
CASSLDSGRHIQHF	TRBV11-3	TRBJ2-4	TRBD2
CASALADTQYF	TRBV9	TRBJ2-3	-
CASSPLAVSLSGANVLTF	TRBV18	TRBJ2-6	-
CASSRRTGDLMGYTF	TRBV4-1	TRBJ1-2	TRBD1
CSAREWSGGYTF	TRBV20-1	TRBJ1-2	-
CATSDSDSTTNEKLFF	TRBV24-1	TRBJ1-4	-
CASSEFYSPRRTDTQYF	TRBV2	TRBJ2-3	-
CASSPSVSYNEQFF	TRBV27	TRBJ2-1	-
CASNQGGRETQYF	TRBV28	TRBJ2-5	-
CASSSAGMYYEQFF	TRBV5-1	TRBJ2-1	-
CASSLRQGTGELFF	TRBV9	TRBJ2-2	TRBD1